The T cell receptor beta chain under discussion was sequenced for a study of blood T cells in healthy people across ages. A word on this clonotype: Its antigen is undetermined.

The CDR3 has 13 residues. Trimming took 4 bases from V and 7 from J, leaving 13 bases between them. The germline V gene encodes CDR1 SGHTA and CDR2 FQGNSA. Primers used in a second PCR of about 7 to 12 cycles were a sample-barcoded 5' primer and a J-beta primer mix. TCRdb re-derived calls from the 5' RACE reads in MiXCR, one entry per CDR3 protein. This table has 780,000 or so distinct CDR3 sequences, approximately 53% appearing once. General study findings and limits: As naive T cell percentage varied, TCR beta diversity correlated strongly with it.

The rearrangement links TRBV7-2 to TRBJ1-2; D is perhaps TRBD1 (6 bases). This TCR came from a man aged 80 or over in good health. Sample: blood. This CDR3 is CASSSQMDSGYTF. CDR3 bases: TGTGCCAGCAGCTCACAGATGGACAGTGGCTACACCTTC.